These 21 T cell receptor beta chains originate from one sample sequenced in a study of T cell repertoires in cytomegalovirus infection. TCRdb used MiXCR to reprocess the reads, holding one entry per CDR3 protein. The repertoire includes over 450,000 distinct CDR3 sequences, roughly 10% of them detected once, and approximately 10% sits in the top ten. The source material was PBMCs. Receptors originate from a human donor in good health (CMV status not recorded). Some clones in this sample may be carry-over from other donors' samples.

In this sample, this clonotype turned up many times. The CDR3 DNA follows: TGTGCCAGCAGCTTATACAGGGGATCCTACAATGAGCAGTTCTTC. Translating it yields CASSLYRGSYNEQFF. The chain combines TRBV7-8 with TRBJ2-1; 7 bases agree with TRBD1. The germline V gene encodes CDR1 SGHVS and CDR2 FQNEAQ. There are 15 residues in the CDR3. J lost 1 base, V lost 2 bases, and 2 bases had no gene match.

There are many counts of this clonotype. The CDR3: CASSQPGGSYEQYF. DNA of the CDR3: TGTGCCAGCAGCCAACCAGGGGGCAGCTACGAGCAGTACTTC. The V and J genes are TRBV3-1 and TRBJ2-7; 8 bases fit TRBD1. Germline CDR1 is LGHDT and CDR2 is YNNKEL (reference sequence). CDR3 length: 14 amino acids. The V and J ends lost 2 bases and 3 bases, in that order; junction bases with no gene match: 3.

This clonotype was seen a handful of times. The chain couples TRBV5-5 to TRBJ2-1, with 8 bases identical to TRBD2. In germline, CDR1 is SGHKS, CDR2 YYEKEE (reference sequence). The CDR3 has 15 residues. The ends lost 4 bases at V and 6 bases at J; junction bases unmatched: 9. The CDR3 is CASSPRAGVGNEQFF. In nucleotides, the CDR3 is TGTGCCAGCAGCCCAAGAGCGGGAGTAGGCAATGAGCAGTTCTTC.

In this sample, this clonotype turned up once. The chain joins TRBV7-2 to TRBJ1-5; no firm D call. The CDR3 contains 15 residues. V was cut by 1 base and J by 3 bases, with 10 bases left in between. Per germline, CDR1 SGHTA and CDR2 FQGNSA. CDR3 DNA sequence: TGTGCCAGCAGCTTAGGGCCAGAAACCAATCAGCCCCAGCATTTT. It encodes CASSLGPETNQPQHF.

This clonotype has only a few counts. The V gene is TRBV18, the J gene TRBJ1-1, with D possibly matching TRBD1 (6 bases). CDR3 length: 14 residues. V lost 0 bases and J 11 bases, leaving 16 bases between the germline ends. The germline V gene has CDR1 KGHSH and CDR2 LQKENI. CDR3 DNA sequence: TGTGCCAGCTCACCACCGGACGACAGGCGGGGGGCTTTCTTT. Its protein product is CASSPPDDRRGAFF.

In regard to this clonotype: One end of the junction fails to match germline, which may point to a read error. The gene calls are TRBV7-6 and TRBJ2-3; unclear D gene. Germline CDR1 and CDR2: SGHVS and FNYEAQ. The CDR3 sequence is 16 residues long. Written as DNA, the CDR3 is TGTGGCAGCAGCCCCGGTGGGAAGGTGAGAACAGATACGCAGTATTTT. This encodes CGSSPGGKVRTDTQYF.

In its sample, this clonotype was seen many times. The rearrangement uses TRBV28 and TRBJ2-7, with TRBD1 as a possible D gene (5 bases). This CDR3 region has 13 residues. Germline assignment: CDR1 MDHEN and CDR2 SYDVKM. Between the trimmed V and J ends, which lost 7 bases and 2 bases, there was a span of 12 bases. In DNA, the CDR3 is TGTGCCAGCATTCAGGGTTCGACCTACGAGCAGTACTTC. This encodes CASIQGSTYEQYF.

This clonotype was seen a few times. The chain couples TRBV20-1 to TRBJ2-5; a possible D gene is TRBD2 (5 bases). Between the trimmed V and J ends, which lost 6 bases and 5 bases, there was a span of 16 bases. Per the germline V gene, CDR1 is DFQATT and CDR2 is SNEGSKA (reference sequence). The CDR3 has 13 amino acids. The CDR3 here is CSAEGPGGETQYF. DNA of the CDR3: TGCAGTGCAGAGGGCCCCGGCGGTGAGACCCAGTACTTC.

This clonotype was found many times. The chain joins TRBV19 to TRBJ2-2, with D tentatively TRBD1 (6 bases). The germline V gene encodes CDR1 LNHDA and CDR2 SQIVND (reference sequence). V was pared by 9 bases and J by 5 bases, with 19 bases between. The CDR3 contains 15 residues. The CDR3 nucleotides read TGTGCCAGCCGCCGACAGGTTCAAGGTACCGGGGAGCTGTTTTTT. It specifies CASRRQVQGTGELFF.

This clonotype was found many times. The chain links TRBV7-9 to TRBJ1-4; 8 nucleotides agree with TRBD1. The V and J ends lost 3 bases and 3 bases, in that order; junction bases with no gene match: 3. CDR3 size: 15 residues. Germline V gene data show CDR1 as SEHNR and CDR2 as FQNEAQ (reference sequence). CDR3 sequence: CASSFQGASNEKLFF. The CDR3 nucleotides are TGTGCCAGCAGCTTTCAGGGGGCGTCTAATGAAAAACTGTTTTTT.

This clonotype was found many times. The V and J genes are TRBV25-1 and TRBJ1-3; no reliable D call. Trimming cost V 3 bases and J 1 base, with 10 bases left between them. Germline V gives CDR1 MGHDK, CDR2 SYGVNS. The CDR3 is made up of 15 amino acids. The CDR3 nucleotides read TGTGCCAGCAGTGATCCGAGAACGTCTGGAAACACCATATATTTT. Its translation: CASSDPRTSGNTIYF. Variable domain in full (rest from reference TRBV25-1 and TRBJ1-3): EADIYQTPRYLVIGTGKKITLECSQTMGHDKMYWYQQDPGMELHLIHYSYGVNSTEKGDLSSESTVSRIRTEHFPLTLESARPSHTSQYLCASSDPRTSGNTIYFGEGSWLTVV.

This clonotype was observed at least ten times. V and J are TRBV5-1 and TRBJ2-1, with 12 bases fitting TRBD2. Germline V CDR1 and CDR2: SGHRS, YFSETQ. This CDR3 is built from 15 residues. J was trimmed by 5 bases and V by 0 bases; bases with no gene match: 0. The CDR3 coding sequence is TGCGCCAGCAGCTTGGCTAGCGGGGGGGACAATGAGCAGTTCTTC. It yields the protein CASSLASGGDNEQFF.

The chain joins TRBV20-1 to TRBJ1-1; TRBD1 matches at 11 bases. The ends lost 4 bases at V and 4 bases at J; junction bases unmatched: 8. The CDR3 is 15 amino acids. Germline V gene lookup returns CDR1 DFQATT and CDR2 SNEGSKA (reference sequence). The CDR3 DNA is TGCAGTGCTAACTCCCGGGACAGGGGGTCCACTGAAGCTTTCTTT. Translated: CSANSRDRGSTEAFF.

The rearrangement uses TRBV14 and TRBJ2-1; TRBD1 matches 9 bases. Trimming took 2 bases from V and 9 from J; bases not matched to a gene: 8. The CDR3 is 15 residues long. Germline CDR1 and CDR2: SGHDN and FVKESK. The CDR3 protein is CASSQQAGTGSEQFF. CDR3 sequence (DNA): TGTGCCAGCAGCCAACAAGCCGGGACAGGGTCTGAGCAGTTCTTC.

The rearrangement links TRBV6-6 to TRBJ2-1, with 8 positions matching TRBD2. V was pared by 2 bases and J by 0 bases, with 9 bases of the junction left unmatched. Germline CDR1 and CDR2: MNHNY and SVGAGI (reference sequence). The CDR3 is 18 amino acids. As DNA, the CDR3 is TGTGCCAGCAGTTACCCAATTAGCGGGGCGAGCTCCTACAATGAGCAGTTCTTC. It translates to CASSYPISGASSYNEQFF.

This clonotype came up many times. The chain recombines TRBV7-8 with TRBJ2-7; D not certain. Germline V gives CDR1 SGHVS, CDR2 FQNEAQ. V lost 5 bases and J lost 3, with 11 bases in between. This CDR3 is 13 amino acids long. The CDR3 bases are TGTGCCAGCAGCCAAGGAGCAGACTACGAGCAGTACTTC. Translated, it gives CASSQGADYEQYF.

The genes are TRBV18 and TRBJ1-1; 11 bases are shared with TRBD1. The CDR3 is 14 amino acids. Germline loops: CDR1 KGHSH, CDR2 LQKENI. The V gene end was trimmed by 2 bases and the J gene end by 5 bases; junction bases not matched to a gene: 1. This CDR3 reads CASSPRDRGTEAFF. As DNA, the CDR3 is TGTGCCAGCTCACCAAGGGACAGGGGGACTGAAGCTTTCTTT.

This clonotype has a count of ten or more. This chain uses TRBV19 with TRBJ2-7, with D unresolved. The CDR3 covers 13 residues. The germline CDR1 and CDR2 sequences are LNHDA and SQIVND (reference sequence). V dropped 3 bases and J dropped 3 bases, with 9 bases sitting between them. Here the CDR3 DNA reads TGTGCCAGTAGTATTGGCCGTTTCTACGAGCAGTACTTC. Protein sequence: CASSIGRFYEQYF.

This clonotype appeared many times. In nucleotides, the CDR3 is TGTGCCACCAGCGTAAGGACAGGGAGCGGCTACACCTTC. Translation: CATSVRTGSGYTF. The rearrangement uses TRBV15 and TRBJ1-2, with 8 bases fitting TRBD1. The germline V gene has CDR1 LNHNV and CDR2 YYDKDF (reference sequence). J gave up 8 bases and V 5 bases, and 7 bases lay outside the gene matches. The CDR3 contains 13 residues.

This clonotype was found many times. The chain is built from TRBV7-2 and TRBJ1-4; 8 bases agree with TRBD1. The CDR3 totals 15 residues. Germline V CDR1 and CDR2: SGHTA, FQGNSA. Trimming at V came to 5 bases and at J to 5 bases, leaving 7 bases not matched to a gene. The CDR3 coding sequence is TGTGCCAGCAGCAGCCGGACAGGGTTAAATGAAAAACTGTTTTTT. Protein product: CASSSRTGLNEKLFF. The complete variable domain, with remaining parts taken from reference TRBV7-2 and TRBJ1-4, reads GAGVSQSPSNKVTEKGKDVELRCDPISGHTALYWYRQSLGQGLEFLIYFQGNSAPDKSGLPSDRFSAERTGGSVSTLTIQRTQQEDSAVYLCASSSRTGLNEKLFFGSGTQLSVL.

This clonotype was picked up many times. This sequence joins TRBV7-2 and TRBJ1-2; D possibly corresponds to TRBD1 (5 bases). V was shortened by 1 base and J by 7 bases, with 10 bases between the two germline ends. The CDR3 runs to 13 residues. Germline values: CDR1 SGHTA, CDR2 FQGNSA. In DNA, the CDR3 is TGTGCCAGCAGCTTAGAGTGGGGACCTGGCTACACCTTC. Encoded protein: CASSLEWGPGYTF.